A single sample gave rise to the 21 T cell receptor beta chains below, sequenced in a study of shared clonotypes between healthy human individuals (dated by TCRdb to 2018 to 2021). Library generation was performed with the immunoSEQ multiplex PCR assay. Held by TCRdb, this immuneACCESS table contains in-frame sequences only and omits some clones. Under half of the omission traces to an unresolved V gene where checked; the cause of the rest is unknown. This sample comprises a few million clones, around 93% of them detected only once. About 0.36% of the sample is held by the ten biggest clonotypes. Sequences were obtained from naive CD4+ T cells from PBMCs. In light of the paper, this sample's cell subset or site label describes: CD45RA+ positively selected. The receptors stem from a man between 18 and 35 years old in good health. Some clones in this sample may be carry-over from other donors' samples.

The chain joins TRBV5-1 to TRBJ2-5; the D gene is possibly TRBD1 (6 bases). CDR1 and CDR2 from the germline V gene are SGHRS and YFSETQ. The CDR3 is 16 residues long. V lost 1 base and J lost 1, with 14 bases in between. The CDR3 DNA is TGCGCCAGCAGCTTGACAGGGCCCCCCTCCCAAGAGACCCAGTACTTC. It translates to CASSLTGPPSQETQYF. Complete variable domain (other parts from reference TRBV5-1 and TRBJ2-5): KAGVTQTPRYLIKTRGQQVTLSCSPISGHRSVSWYQQTPGQGLQFLFEYFSETQRNKGNFPGRFSGRQFSNSRSEMNVSTLELGDSALYLCASSLTGPPSQETQYFGPGTRLLVL.

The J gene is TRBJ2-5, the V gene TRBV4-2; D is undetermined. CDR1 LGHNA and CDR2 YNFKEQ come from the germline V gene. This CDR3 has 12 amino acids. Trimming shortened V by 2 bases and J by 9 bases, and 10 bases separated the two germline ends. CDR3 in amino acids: CASSQPNQAQYF. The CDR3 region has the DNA TGTGCCAGCAGCCAACCTAATCAGGCCCAGTACTTC.

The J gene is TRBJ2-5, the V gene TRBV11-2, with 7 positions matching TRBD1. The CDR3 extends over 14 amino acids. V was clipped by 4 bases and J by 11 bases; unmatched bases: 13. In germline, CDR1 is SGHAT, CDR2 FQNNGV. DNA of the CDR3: TGTGCCAGCAGCTCTGTCGCCAATGAGGGGGCTCAGTACTTC. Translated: CASSSVANEGAQYF.

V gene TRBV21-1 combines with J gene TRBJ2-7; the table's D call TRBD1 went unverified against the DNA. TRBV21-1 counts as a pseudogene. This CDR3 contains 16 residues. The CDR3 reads CASSTSRQASSYEQYF. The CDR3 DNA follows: TGTGCCAGCAGCACCTCAAGACAGGCCAGCTCCTACGAGCAGTACTTC.

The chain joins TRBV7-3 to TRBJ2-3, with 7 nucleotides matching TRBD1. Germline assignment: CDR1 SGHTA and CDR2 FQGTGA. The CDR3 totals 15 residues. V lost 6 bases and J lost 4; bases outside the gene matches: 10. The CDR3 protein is CASSQGTVGSDTQYF. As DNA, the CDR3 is TGTGCCAGCAGTCAGGGGACAGTAGGCTCAGATACGCAGTATTTT.

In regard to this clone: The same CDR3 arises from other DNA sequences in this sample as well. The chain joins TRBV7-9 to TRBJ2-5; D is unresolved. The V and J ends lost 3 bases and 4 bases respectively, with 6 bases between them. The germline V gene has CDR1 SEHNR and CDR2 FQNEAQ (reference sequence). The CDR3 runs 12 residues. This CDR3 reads CASSLLSETQYF. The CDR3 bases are TGTGCCAGCAGCTTGTTATCAGAGACCCAGTACTTC. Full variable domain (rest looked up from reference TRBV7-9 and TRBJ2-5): DTGVSQNPRHKITKRGQNVTFRCDPISEHNRLYWYRQTLGQGPEFLTYFQNEAQLEKSRLLSDRFSAERPKGSFSTLEIQRTEQGDSAMYLCASSLLSETQYFGPGTRLLVL.

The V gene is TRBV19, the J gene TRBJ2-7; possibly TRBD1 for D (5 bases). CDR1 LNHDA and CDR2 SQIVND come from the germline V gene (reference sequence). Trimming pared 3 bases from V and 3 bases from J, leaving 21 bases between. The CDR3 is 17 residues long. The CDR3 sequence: CASSILKVAGSYYEQYF. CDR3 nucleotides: TGTGCCAGTAGTATTTTGAAGGTAGCAGGGTCGTACTACGAGCAGTACTTC.

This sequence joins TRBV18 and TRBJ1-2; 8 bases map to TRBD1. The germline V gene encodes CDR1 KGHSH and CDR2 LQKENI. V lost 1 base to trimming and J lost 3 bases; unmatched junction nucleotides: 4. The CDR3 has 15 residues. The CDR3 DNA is TGTGCCAGCTCACCACAGACAGGGGAACACTATGGCTACACCTTC. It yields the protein CASSPQTGEHYGYTF.

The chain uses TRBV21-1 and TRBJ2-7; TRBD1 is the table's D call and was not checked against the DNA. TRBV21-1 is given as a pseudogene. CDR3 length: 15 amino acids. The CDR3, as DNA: TGTGCCAGCAGCATCTCCAGGGGTGCATCGTACGAGCAGTACTTC. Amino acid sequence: CASSISRGASYEQYF.

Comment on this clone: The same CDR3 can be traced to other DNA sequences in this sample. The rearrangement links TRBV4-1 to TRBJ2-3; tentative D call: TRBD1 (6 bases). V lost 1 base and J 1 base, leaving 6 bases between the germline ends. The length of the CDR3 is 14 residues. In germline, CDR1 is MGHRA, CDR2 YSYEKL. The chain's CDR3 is CASSQAGGTDTQYF. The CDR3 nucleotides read TGCGCCAGCAGCCAAGCAGGGGGCACAGATACGCAGTATTTT.

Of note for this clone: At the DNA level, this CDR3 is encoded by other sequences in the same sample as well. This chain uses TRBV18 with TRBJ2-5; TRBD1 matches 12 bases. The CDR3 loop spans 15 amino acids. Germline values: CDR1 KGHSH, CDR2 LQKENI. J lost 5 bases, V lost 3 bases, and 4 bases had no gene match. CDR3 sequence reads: CASSPGTGGQETQYF. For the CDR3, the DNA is TGTGCCAGCTCACCGGGGACAGGGGGCCAGGAGACCCAGTACTTC.

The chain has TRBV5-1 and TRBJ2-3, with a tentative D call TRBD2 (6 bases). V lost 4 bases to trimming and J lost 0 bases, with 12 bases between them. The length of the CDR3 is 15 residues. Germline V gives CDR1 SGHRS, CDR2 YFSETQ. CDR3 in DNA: TGCGCCAGCAGCCCCAGCGGGCCGAGCACAGATACGCAGTATTTT. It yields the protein CASSPSGPSTDTQYF.

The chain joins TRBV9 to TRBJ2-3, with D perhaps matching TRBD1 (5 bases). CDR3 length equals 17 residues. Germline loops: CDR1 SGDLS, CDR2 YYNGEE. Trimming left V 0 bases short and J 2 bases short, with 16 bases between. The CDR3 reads CASSVGLDIVNTDTQYF. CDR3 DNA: TGTGCCAGCAGCGTAGGACTGGACATAGTAAACACAGATACGCAGTATTTT. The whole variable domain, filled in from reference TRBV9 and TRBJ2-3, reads DSGVTQTPKHLITATGQRVTLRCSPRSGDLSVYWYQQSLDQGLQFLIQYYNGEERAKGNILERFSAQQFPDLHSELNLSSLELGDSALYFCASSVGLDIVNTDTQYFGPGTRLTVL.

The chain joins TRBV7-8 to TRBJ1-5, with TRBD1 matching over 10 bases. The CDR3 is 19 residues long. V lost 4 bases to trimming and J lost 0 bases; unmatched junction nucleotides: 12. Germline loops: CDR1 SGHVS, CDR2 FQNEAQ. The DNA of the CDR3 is TGTGCCAGCAGCTCAAGACGGGACAGGGGACCATATAGCAATCAGCCCCAGCATTTT. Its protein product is CASSSRRDRGPYSNQPQHF.

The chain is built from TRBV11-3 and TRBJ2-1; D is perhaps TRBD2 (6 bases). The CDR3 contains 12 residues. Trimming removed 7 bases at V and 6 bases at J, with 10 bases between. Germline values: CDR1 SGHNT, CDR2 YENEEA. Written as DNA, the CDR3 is TGTGCCAGCAACGGGGGAGGCAATGAGCAGTTCTTC. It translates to CASNGGGNEQFF.

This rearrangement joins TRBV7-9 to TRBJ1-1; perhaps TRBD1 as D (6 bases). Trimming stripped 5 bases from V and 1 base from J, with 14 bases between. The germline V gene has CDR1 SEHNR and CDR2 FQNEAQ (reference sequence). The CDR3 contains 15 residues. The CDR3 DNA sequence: TGTGCCAGCAGCACCGCGGGGGGGCGGAACACTGAAGCTTTCTTT. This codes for CASSTAGGRNTEAFF. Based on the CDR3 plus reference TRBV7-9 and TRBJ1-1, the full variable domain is DTGVSQNPRHKITKRGQNVTFRCDPISEHNRLYWYRQTLGQGPEFLTYFQNEAQLEKSRLLSDRFSAERPKGSFSTLEIQRTEQGDSAMYLCASSTAGGRNTEAFFGQGTRLTVV.

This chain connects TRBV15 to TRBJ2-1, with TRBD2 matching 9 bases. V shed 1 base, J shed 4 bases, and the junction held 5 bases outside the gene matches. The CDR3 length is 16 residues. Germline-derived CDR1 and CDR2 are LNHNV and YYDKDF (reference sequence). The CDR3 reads CATSRGPAGGYNEQFF. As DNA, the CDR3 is TGTGCCACCAGCAGAGGACCAGCGGGAGGTTACAATGAGCAGTTCTTC. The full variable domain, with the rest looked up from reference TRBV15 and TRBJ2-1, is DAMVIQNPRYQVTQFGKPVTLSCSQTLNHNVMYWYQQKSSQAPKLLFHYYDKDFNNEADTPDNFQSRRPNTSFCFLDIRSPGLGDTAMYLCATSRGPAGGYNEQFFGPGTRLTVL.

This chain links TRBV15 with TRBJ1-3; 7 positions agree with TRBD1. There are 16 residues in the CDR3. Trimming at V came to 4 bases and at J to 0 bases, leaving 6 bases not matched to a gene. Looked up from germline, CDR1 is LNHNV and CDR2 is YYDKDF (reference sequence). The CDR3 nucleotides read TGTGCCACCAGCACCTCCGGGACAGCCTCTGGAAACACCATATATTTT. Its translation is CATSTSGTASGNTIYF.

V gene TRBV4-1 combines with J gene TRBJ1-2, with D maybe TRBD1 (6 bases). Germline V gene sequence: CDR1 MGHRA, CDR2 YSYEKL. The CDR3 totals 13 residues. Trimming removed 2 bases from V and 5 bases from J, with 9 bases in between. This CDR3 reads CASSQQGRYGYTF. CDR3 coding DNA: TGCGCCAGCAGCCAACAGGGGCGATATGGCTACACCTTC.

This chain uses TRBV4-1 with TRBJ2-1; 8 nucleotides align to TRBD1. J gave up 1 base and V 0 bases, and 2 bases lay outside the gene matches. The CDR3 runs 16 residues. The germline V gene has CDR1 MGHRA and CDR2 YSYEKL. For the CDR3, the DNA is TGCGCCAGCAGCCAAGAACAGGGGGTGTCCTACAATGAGCAGTTCTTC. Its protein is CASSQEQGVSYNEQFF.

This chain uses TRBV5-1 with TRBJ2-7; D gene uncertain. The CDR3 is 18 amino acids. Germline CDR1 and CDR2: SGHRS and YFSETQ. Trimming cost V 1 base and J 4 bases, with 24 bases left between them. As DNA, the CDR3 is TGCGCCAGCAGCTTGTTTTCATATGTGGGCCCGCCTACGTACGAGCAGTACTTC. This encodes CASSLFSYVGPPTYEQYF. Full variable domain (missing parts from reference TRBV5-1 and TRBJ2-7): KAGVTQTPRYLIKTRGQQVTLSCSPISGHRSVSWYQQTPGQGLQFLFEYFSETQRNKGNFPGRFSGRQFSNSRSEMNVSTLELGDSALYLCASSLFSYVGPPTYEQYFGPGTRLTVT.